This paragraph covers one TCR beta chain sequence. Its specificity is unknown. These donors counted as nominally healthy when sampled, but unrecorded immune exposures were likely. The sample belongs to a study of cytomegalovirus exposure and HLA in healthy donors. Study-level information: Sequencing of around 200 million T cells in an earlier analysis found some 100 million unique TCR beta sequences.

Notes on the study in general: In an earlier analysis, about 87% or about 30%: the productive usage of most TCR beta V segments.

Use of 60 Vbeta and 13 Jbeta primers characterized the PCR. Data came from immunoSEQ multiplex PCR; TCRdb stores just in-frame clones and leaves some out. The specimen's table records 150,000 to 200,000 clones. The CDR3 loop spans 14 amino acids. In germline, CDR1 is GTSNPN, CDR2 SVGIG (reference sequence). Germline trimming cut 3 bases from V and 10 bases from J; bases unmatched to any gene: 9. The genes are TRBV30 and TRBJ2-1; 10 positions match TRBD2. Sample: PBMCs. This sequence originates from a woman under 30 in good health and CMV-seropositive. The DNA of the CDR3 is TGTGCCTGGAGAGGGCTAGCGGGAGTGGGGGAGCAGTTCTTC. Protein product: CAWRGLAGVGEQFF.